This T cell receptor (beta chain) was sequenced during a study of CD8 T cells in ankylosing spondylitis. Study results and limitations: In peripheral blood, disease-linked CD8+ clones occurred at relatively low frequencies. Previously reported in reactive arthritis synovial fluid and blood were some of the motif variants. Significantly higher representation of disease-linked clones was reported for matched ankylosing spondylitis synovial fluid. A motif of under 10 highly homologous TCR beta variants was seen as apparently characteristic of ankylosing spondylitis blood.

From germline, CDR1 is LNHNV and CDR2 YYDKDF (reference sequence). With 1 base clipped from V and 4 bases from J, the junction kept 5 bases outside the gene matches. The CDR3 sequence is 15 residues long. Comment on this clonotype: Its antigen is undetermined.

MiXCR, run by TCRdb on the 5' RACE reads, gives a single entry per CDR3 protein. The sample records approximately 400,000 distinct CDR3 sequences, 26% being singletons. V and J are TRBV15 and TRBJ1-1; 8 positions agree with TRBD1. The sample consisted of blood, either unsorted or a sorted T cell fraction (not recorded which). The TCR was taken from a male donor with ankylosing spondylitis. CDR3 protein: CATSRGGQGFTEAFF. The DNA of the CDR3 is TGTGCCACCAGCAGAGGTGGACAGGGTTTCACTGAAGCTTTCTTT.